Detailed here is one T cell receptor (beta chain). The target antigen is unknown. The data were obtained in a study of T cells after yellow fever vaccination. About the study: Each low-cell-number fraction was prepared by means of SMART-Seq v4 Ultra Low Input.

Study findings and constraints: Booster samples showed a return of most primary-vaccination clones (roughly 96% CD4, around 85% CD8).

TCRdb itself ran the 5' RACE reads through MiXCR, one entry per CDR3 protein. The sample comprises some 340,000 distinct CDR3 sequences, over 8.5% of which are singletons, and under 4% rests with the top ten. Sample: CD4+ T cells sorted from PBMCs, taken 45 days after the yellow fever booster vaccination. The sequence came from a man younger than 35 who received the YFV17D yellow fever vaccine.

CDR3 residues: CSASRDRPTDTQYF. CDR3 nucleotides: TGCAGTGCTAGTAGAGACAGGCCCACAGATACGCAGTATTTT. The V gene is TRBV20-1, the J gene TRBJ2-3, with TRBD1 as a possible D gene (6 bases). The CDR3 runs to 14 residues. Germline lookup yields CDR1 DFQATT and CDR2 SNEGSKA (reference sequence). With 3 bases removed from V and 2 bases from J, the gap between germline ends came to 12 bases.